One sample yielded the 20 T cell receptor beta chains listed below, sequenced in a study of T cell repertoires in cytomegalovirus infection. Using its own MiXCR run on the reads, TCRdb lists one record per CDR3 protein. The sample consists of under 350,000 distinct CDR3 sequences, less than 25% of them appearing once. Their recognized antigens are unknown. The material was cultured PBMCs, obtained from culture after CMV antigen stimulation. Source of these receptors: a human donor in good health (CMV status not recorded). Some clones in this sample may be carry-over from other donors' samples.

The chain recombines TRBV7-2 with TRBJ2-7; 7 bases match TRBD2. CDR1 is SGHTA, CDR2 FQGNSA, per germline. V gave up 1 base and J gave up 3 bases; unmatched junction bases: 6. This CDR3 region has 15 residues. This chain's CDR3 is CASSLGSGGYYEQYF. The CDR3 DNA reads as TGTGCCAGCAGCTTAGGATCCGGGGGGTACTACGAGCAGTACTTC. The full variable domain, completed using reference TRBV7-2 and TRBJ2-7, is GAGVSQSPSNKVTEKGKDVELRCDPISGHTALYWYRQSLGQGLEFLIYFQGNSAPDKSGLPSDRFSAERTGGSVSTLTIQRTQQEDSAVYLCASSLGSGGYYEQYFGPGTRLTVT.

V and J are TRBV7-2 and TRBJ2-3, with TRBD2 matching 7 bases. The V segment lost 1 base and the J segment 7 bases; nucleotides outside the gene matches: 11. The CDR3 consists of 16 residues. Germline V gene lookup returns CDR1 SGHTA and CDR2 FQGNSA. In nucleotides, the CDR3 is TGTGCCAGCAGCTTAGATCCAGCGGGGTCCCGTAATACGCAGTATTTT. Its protein product is CASSLDPAGSRNTQYF.

This clonotype has a handful of counts. The chain recombines TRBV6-5 with TRBJ1-5, with D perhaps TRBD1 (6 bases). The CDR3 is made up of 15 amino acids. V was pared by 5 bases and J by 6 bases, with 17 bases between. In germline, CDR1 is MNHEY, CDR2 SVGAGI. CDR3 DNA sequence: TGTGCCAGCAGTCCACAGGGAGGGAGCCTTCAGCCCCAGCATTTT. Encoded protein: CASSPQGGSLQPQHF.

As concerns this clonotype: A junction end diverges from the germline sequence, so it may reflect a read error. The CDR3: CACSATGGSGNTIYF. DNA of the CDR3: TGTGCCTGTAGTGCTACGGGGGGTTCTGGAAACACCATATATTTT. The chain has TRBV19 and TRBJ1-3, with D tentatively TRBD1 (5 bases). CDR3 length: 15 amino acids. CDR1 is LNHDA, CDR2 SQIVND, per germline (reference sequence).

The rearrangement joins TRBV7-9 to TRBJ2-7; 8 positions match TRBD2. Germline V gene lookup returns CDR1 SEHNR and CDR2 FQNEAQ (reference sequence). The CDR3 runs to 15 residues. With 5 bases clipped from V and 3 bases from J, the junction kept 9 bases outside the gene matches. The CDR3, as DNA: TGTGCCAGCAGCGACCTCCCGGGACTAGTCTACGAGCAGTACTTC. It translates to CASSDLPGLVYEQYF.

This clonotype was detected many times. The chain combines TRBV7-2 with TRBJ1-2; D is ambiguous. Trimming removed 3 bases from V and 11 bases from J, with 16 bases in between. The CDR3 covers 13 residues. Germline CDR1 reads SGHTA; CDR2 reads FQGNSA. In DNA, the CDR3 is TGTGCCAGCAGCTTTAGGATGTCAGGACTTTACACCTTC. Translating gives CASSFRMSGLYTF.

The chain recombines TRBV5-1 with TRBJ2-1; TRBD1 might be the D (5 bases). Germline lookup yields CDR1 SGHRS and CDR2 YFSETQ. The V and J ends lost 4 bases and 2 bases respectively, with 19 bases between them. CDR3 size: 17 residues. The CDR3 loop reads CASSKLAPGQAYNEQFF. As DNA, the CDR3 is TGCGCCAGCAGCAAGTTAGCCCCCGGACAAGCCTACAATGAGCAGTTCTTC. The full variable domain, with the rest looked up from reference TRBV5-1 and TRBJ2-1, is KAGVTQTPRYLIKTRGQQVTLSCSPISGHRSVSWYQQTPGQGLQFLFEYFSETQRNKGNFPGRFSGRQFSNSRSEMNVSTLELGDSALYLCASSKLAPGQAYNEQFFGPGTRLTVL.

The chain links TRBV20-1 to TRBJ1-1; TRBD1 might be the D (6 bases). This CDR3 contains 13 residues. V was clipped by 4 bases and J by 8 bases, with 17 bases between them. From germline, CDR1 is DFQATT and CDR2 SNEGSKA (reference sequence). As DNA, the CDR3 is TGCAGTGCTAAGGTTAAAAAGGGGGGGGAAGCTTTCTTT. Encoded protein: CSAKVKKGGEAFF.

This clonotype was detected many times. The chain joins TRBV7-8 to TRBJ1-6; D is uncertain. Trimming took 1 base from V and 0 from J, leaving 7 bases between them. Looked up from germline, CDR1 is SGHVS and CDR2 is FQNEAQ. The CDR3 is made up of 16 amino acids. The CDR3 nucleotides read TGTGCCAGCAGCTTAGTAGAGAGCTCCTATAATTCACCCCTCCACTTT. Its translation: CASSLVESSYNSPLHF.

CDR3 residues: CASSPQTWKDNEQFF. CDR3 bases: TGTGCCAGCAGCCCCCAAACCTGGAAGGACAATGAGCAGTTCTTC. This chain connects TRBV14 to TRBJ2-1; the D is unclear. Germline CDR1 is SGHDN and CDR2 is FVKESK. The V end was cut by 4 bases, the J end by 5 bases, with 15 bases between. The CDR3 contains 15 residues.

The chain is built from TRBV27 and TRBJ2-2; 8 bases match TRBD1. The germline V gene encodes CDR1 MNHEY and CDR2 SMNVEV (reference sequence). This CDR3 region has 14 residues. Trimming at V came to 5 bases and at J to 7 bases, leaving 6 bases not matched to a gene. CDR3 loop: CASSLTGGFGELFF. CDR3 bases: TGTGCCAGCAGTCTCACAGGGGGTTTCGGGGAGCTGTTTTTT.

This clonotype was seen at least ten times. This chain connects TRBV11-3 to TRBJ2-5; D uncertain. The CDR3 sequence is 13 residues long. V shed 5 bases and J shed 0 bases, with 7 bases lying between them. Germline CDR1 reads SGHNT; CDR2 reads YENEEA. The CDR3 DNA sequence: TGTGCCAGCAGCACCTTTTACCAAGAGACCCAGTACTTC. It yields the protein CASSTFYQETQYF.

The chain uses TRBV2 and TRBJ1-2; D gene uncertain. V was clipped by 2 bases and J by 7 bases, with 8 bases between them. Germline V gene data show CDR1 as SNHLY and CDR2 as FYNNEI. The CDR3 loop spans 12 amino acids. CDR3 region: CASSERGLGYTF. CDR3 nucleotides: TGTGCCAGCAGTGAAAGAGGGCTTGGCTACACCTTC.

This clonotype turned up a few times. This chain uses TRBV12-3 or TRBV12-4 with TRBJ2-7, with a possible D match to TRBD1 (6 bases). V shed 1 base and J shed 1 base, with 8 bases lying between them. The CDR3 loop spans 14 amino acids. The CDR3 reads CASSLDQGSYEQYF. The CDR3 bases are TGTGCCAGCAGTTTAGATCAGGGGTCCTACGAGCAGTACTTC.

V gene TRBV14 combines with J gene TRBJ1-1; the D gene is possibly TRBD1 (5 bases). The CDR3 covers 12 residues. Germline lookup yields CDR1 SGHDN and CDR2 FVKESK. Trimming shortened V by 1 base and J by 10 bases, and 10 bases separated the two germline ends. In nucleotides, the CDR3 is TGTGCCAGCAGCCAAGGGACATTTGGAGCTTTCTTT. Protein product: CASSQGTFGAFF.

The V call is TRBV7-3, the J call TRBJ2-1, with 10 bases lining up with TRBD2. This CDR3 region has 16 residues. V was pared by 5 bases and J by 2 bases, with 6 bases of the junction left unmatched. The V gene's germline CDR1 is SGHTA and CDR2 FQGTGA. CDR3 loop: CASSPTSGQPYNEQFF. CDR3 in DNA: TGTGCCAGCAGCCCGACTAGCGGGCAGCCCTACAATGAGCAGTTCTTC.

This clonotype was detected only a few times. The chain joins TRBV6-2 or TRBV6-3 to TRBJ2-7; weak D call: TRBD2 (5 bases). The CDR3 sequence is 13 residues long. Trimming took 7 bases from V and 7 from J, leaving 17 bases between them. In germline, CDR1 is MNHEY, CDR2 SVGEGT. The CDR3 spells CASTPRVRWEQYF. The CDR3, as DNA: TGTGCCAGCACCCCGCGGGTCCGTTGGGAGCAGTACTTC.

The chain is built from TRBV20-1 and TRBJ1-1; 7 positions match TRBD1. The CDR3 consists of 13 residues. Germline V CDR1 and CDR2: DFQATT, SNEGSKA (reference sequence). The V and J ends lost 5 bases and 3 bases, in that order; junction bases with no gene match: 6. The CDR3 DNA follows: TGCAGTGCTGGGAGGGACAGCCACACTGAAGCTTTCTTT. It encodes CSAGRDSHTEAFF.

The genes are TRBV20-1 and TRBJ2-1; the match to TRBD2 covers 13 bases. This CDR3 comprises 15 residues. The germline gives CDR1 DFQATT, CDR2 SNEGSKA (reference sequence). J was trimmed by 7 bases and V by 5 bases; bases with no gene match: 8. Here the CDR3 reads CSAPNRLAGGNEQFF. The DNA of the CDR3 is TGCAGTGCTCCGAACCGACTAGCGGGAGGTAATGAGCAGTTCTTC.

The V call is TRBV7-6, the J call TRBJ2-1; 12 nucleotides match TRBD2. This CDR3 region has 16 residues. Trimming at V came to 1 base and at J to 5 bases, leaving 3 bases not matched to a gene. Germline loops: CDR1 SGHVS, CDR2 FNYEAQ. In DNA form, the CDR3 reads TGTGCCAGCAGCTTAGTCCGGACTAGCGGGGACAATGAGCAGTTCTTC. Its protein is CASSLVRTSGDNEQFF.